The 26 T cell receptor beta chains reported below all come from one sample, sequenced in a study of blood T cell repertoires in COVID-19. The assay was immunoSEQ multiplex PCR, and TCRdb's table has in-frame clones only and misses some. The repertoire consists of 35,000 to 50,000 clones, with 85% occurring once and the leading ten covering roughly an eighth. The specimen was peripheral blood. Every receptor here comes from a human donor in a cohort sampled during active COVID-19.

This sequence joins TRBV6-5 and TRBJ2-1; TRBD2 is a possible D gene (6 bases). V was cut by 8 bases and J by 0 bases, with 14 bases left in between. Germline V gives CDR1 MNHEY, CDR2 SVGAGI. CDR3 length: 15 residues. CDR3 in DNA: TGTGCCAGCGGGGGGTCGACGAGCTCCTACAATGAGCAGTTCTTC. This translates into CASGGSTSSYNEQFF.

The V call is TRBV14, the J call TRBJ1-2, with 7 bases fitting TRBD1. This CDR3 contains 14 residues. J lost 5 bases, V lost 3 bases, and 6 bases had no gene match. Per the germline V gene, CDR1 is SGHDN and CDR2 is FVKESK. The CDR3 DNA is TGTGCCAGCAGCCACCAACGGGGACAGTATGGCTACACCTTC. Protein sequence: CASSHQRGQYGYTF.

A word on this clone: Other DNA sequences in this sample translate to the same CDR3. The V gene is TRBV18, the J gene TRBJ2-5; D unresolved. Germline lookup yields CDR1 KGHSH and CDR2 LQKENI. V was clipped by 3 bases and J by 1 base, with 6 bases between them. CDR3 length equals 13 residues. CDR3 sequence reads: CASSPRLQETQYF. In nucleotides, the CDR3 is TGTGCCAGCTCACCCAGACTCCAAGAGACCCAGTACTTC. The full variable domain, its missing parts supplied by reference TRBV18 and TRBJ2-5, is NAGVMQNPRHLVRRRGQEARLRCSPMKGHSHVYWYRQLPEEGLKFMVYLQKENIIDESGMPKERFSAEFPKEGPSILRIQQVVRGDSAAYFCASSPRLQETQYFGPGTRLLVL.

The chain uses TRBV9 and TRBJ1-1; the match to TRBD1 covers 10 bases. The trim removed 0 bases at V and 6 bases at J, leaving 8 bases unmatched. The germline V gene has CDR1 SGDLS and CDR2 YYNGEE. The CDR3 extends over 16 amino acids. CDR3 protein: CASSVAQGQGKPEAFF. CDR3 nucleotide sequence: TGTGCCAGCAGCGTAGCCCAGGGACAGGGGAAGCCTGAAGCTTTCTTT.

This chain uses TRBV3-1 (or the pseudogene TRBV3-2) with TRBJ2-3; perhaps TRBD2 as D (6 bases). Trimming removed 1 base from V and 0 bases from J, with 14 bases in between. This CDR3 has 17 residues. The germline V gene has CDR1 LGHDT and CDR2 YNNKEL (reference sequence). The CDR3 here is CASSQGVAGPSTDTQYF. DNA of the CDR3: TGTGCCAGCAGCCAAGGTGTTGCGGGGCCTAGCACAGATACGCAGTATTTT.

The chain carries TRBV11-2 and TRBJ2-2; TRBD1 aligns across 10 bases. The junction had 2 bases not matched to a gene; V was cut back by 4 bases and J by 6 bases. The CDR3 covers 14 residues. Germline V gene data show CDR1 as SGHAT and CDR2 as FQNNGV. CDR3 sequence: CASSWDRGAGELFF. DNA for the CDR3: TGTGCCAGCAGCTGGGACAGGGGCGCCGGGGAGCTGTTTTTT.

The V call is TRBV5-1, the J call TRBJ2-2; D is uncertain. The germline CDR1 and CDR2 sequences are SGHRS and YFSETQ. The CDR3 sequence is 15 residues long. V was trimmed by 4 bases and J by 5 bases, leaving 15 bases between them. CDR3 nucleotides: TGCGCCAGCAGCGACTCTTCCCCGTGGACCGGGGAGCTGTTTTTT. This gives the protein CASSDSSPWTGELFF. Looking up the rest from reference TRBV5-1 and TRBJ2-2 gives the full variable domain: KAGVTQTPRYLIKTRGQQVTLSCSPISGHRSVSWYQQTPGQGLQFLFEYFSETQRNKGNFPGRFSGRQFSNSRSEMNVSTLELGDSALYLCASSDSSPWTGELFFGEGSRLTVL.

The V and J genes are TRBV5-1 and TRBJ1-2, with 10 bases aligning to TRBD1. Germline V gene data show CDR1 as SGHRS and CDR2 as YFSETQ. The junction had 16 bases not matched to a gene; V was cut back by 4 bases and J by 4 bases. The length of the CDR3 is 18 residues. For the CDR3, the DNA is TGCGCCAGCAGCCCCCGAGGAGCTGGACAGGGGGTAGGCTATGGCTACACCTTC. This sequence encodes CASSPRGAGQGVGYGYTF.

The chain combines TRBV6-1 with TRBJ1-1; no firm D call. V lost 2 bases, J lost 0 bases, and 4 bases lay in between. CDR1 is MNHNS and CDR2 is SASEGT in the germline V gene. This CDR3 has 13 amino acids. CDR3 sequence: CASSESVNTEAFF. The CDR3 region has the DNA TGTGCCAGCAGTGAATCGGTGAACACTGAAGCTTTCTTT.

The rearrangement links TRBV5-1 to TRBJ2-3, with 16 bases matching TRBD2. The trim removed 3 bases at V and 5 bases at J, leaving 6 bases unmatched. Germline-derived CDR1 and CDR2 are SGHRS and YFSETQ. The CDR3 length is 17 residues. The CDR3 bases are TGCGCCAGCAGCTCGGGACTAGCGGGGGGGCCGGGAGATACGCAGTATTTT. This codes for CASSSGLAGGPGDTQYF.

A note on this clone: A read error is possible here, since a much larger clone lies one base away. Other DNA sequences of this sample code for an identical CDR3. The CDR3, as DNA: TGTGCCATCAGTGACCGGACAGCTTCGCCGAACTATGGCTACACCTTC. Encoded protein: CAISDRTASPNYGYTF. The chain joins TRBV10-3 to TRBJ1-2; D is possibly TRBD1 (6 bases). Deletions cut 3 bases from V and 2 bases from J, with 16 bases between. The CDR3 loop spans 16 amino acids. Germline assignment: CDR1 ENHRY and CDR2 SYGVKD.

J is TRBJ2-3 and V is TRBV5-1; 10 bases map to TRBD2. The CDR3 covers 16 residues. CDR1 is SGHRS and CDR2 is YFSETQ in the germline V gene. Losses at the gene ends were 0 bases for V and 5 bases for J; bases not matched to a gene: 6. This CDR3 is CASSLVASGGQDTQYF. CDR3 nucleotides: TGCGCCAGCAGCTTGGTGGCTAGCGGGGGCCAAGATACGCAGTATTTT.

CDR3 sequence (DNA): TGTGCCAGCATGTCCGGTCCTAATGAAAAACTGTTTTTT. This codes for CASMSGPNEKLFF. V and J are TRBV2 and TRBJ1-4; D not resolved. V dropped 7 bases and J dropped 3 bases, with 9 bases sitting between them. CDR3 length equals 13 residues. Germline V gives CDR1 SNHLY, CDR2 FYNNEI. The whole variable domain, filled in from reference TRBV2 and TRBJ1-4, reads EPEVTQTPSHQVTQMGQEVILRCVPISNHLYFYWYRQILGQKVEFLVSFYNNEISEKSEIFDDQFSVERPDGSNFTLKIRSTKLEDSAMYFCASMSGPNEKLFFGSGTQLSVL.

The chain combines TRBV28 with TRBJ1-5; a possible D gene is TRBD1 (6 bases). CDR3 length: 18 residues. CDR1 is MDHEN and CDR2 is SYDVKM in the germline V gene. V lost 5 bases and J 2 bases, leaving 22 bases between the germline ends. The CDR3 DNA reads TGTGCCAGCAGTATCCCGACAGGACTCACGTCCCGCAATCAGCCCCAGCATTTT. It translates to CASSIPTGLTSRNQPQHF.

J is TRBJ2-1 and V is TRBV29-1; 10 positions match TRBD1. CDR3 length: 16 residues. Per the germline V gene, CDR1 is SQVTM and CDR2 is ANQGSEA. The J segment lost 2 bases and the V segment lost 6 bases, leaving 10 bases of the junction unmatched. CDR3 protein: CSVANPTGGTYNEQFF. CDR3 DNA sequence: TGCAGCGTAGCAAACCCGACAGGGGGCACCTACAATGAGCAGTTCTTC.

V and J are TRBV2 and TRBJ2-7, with D hard to call. Germline V gene data show CDR1 as SNHLY and CDR2 as FYNNEI. The CDR3 is 11 residues long. V was shortened by 7 bases and J by 3 bases, with 7 bases between the two germline ends. The CDR3 DNA reads as TGTGCCAGCAACGGTGGCTACGAGCAGTACTTC. It specifies CASNGGYEQYF.

This chain connects TRBV4-1 to TRBJ2-3; TRBD1 might be the D (6 bases). Trimming took off 0 bases at V and 9 bases at J, with 19 bases between the two ends. The CDR3 contains 16 residues. CDR1 and CDR2 (germline): MGHRA, YSYEKL. CDR3: CASSQEGWRGGGTQYF. CDR3 DNA sequence: TGCGCCAGCAGCCAAGAGGGGTGGAGAGGGGGTGGAACGCAGTATTTT.

This clone was counted between two and nine times. The rearrangement joins TRBV19 to TRBJ1-1; 9 bases are a match to TRBD1. V gave up 4 bases and J gave up 4 bases; unmatched junction bases: 10. The CDR3 has 16 residues. Germline loops: CDR1 LNHDA, CDR2 SQIVND (reference sequence). The CDR3: CASSTRQGGLVTEAFF. CDR3 DNA sequence: TGTGCCAGTAGTACTCGACAGGGGGGATTGGTCACTGAAGCTTTCTTT. Filled out from reference TRBV19 and TRBJ1-1, the complete variable domain reads DGGITQSPKYLFRKEGQNVTLSCEQNLNHDAMYWYRQDPGQGLRLIYYSQIVNDFQKGDIAEGYSVSREKKESFPLTVTSAQKNPTAFYLCASSTRQGGLVTEAFFGQGTRLTVV.

The V and J genes are TRBV6-5 and TRBJ2-7, with a weak D call TRBD2 (5 bases). Trimming pared 4 bases from V and 6 bases from J, leaving 7 bases between. The CDR3 is made up of 11 amino acids. Germline V CDR1 and CDR2: MNHEY, SVGAGI. The CDR3 DNA reads as TGTGCCAGCAGTTTGGCGGGCGAGCAGTACTTC. Translation: CASSLAGEQYF.

The gene calls are TRBV3-1 (or the pseudogene TRBV3-2) and TRBJ2-5; 9 bases agree with TRBD2. Germline CDR1 reads LGHDT; CDR2 reads YNNKEL (reference sequence). J was trimmed by 4 bases and V by 5 bases; bases with no gene match: 8. CDR3 length: 15 amino acids. CDR3 nucleotides: TGTGCCAGCAGCTTCCCCAGCGGGGGGATAGAGACCCAGTACTTC. It yields the protein CASSFPSGGIETQYF.

This sequence joins TRBV23-1 and TRBJ1-2; 11 bases are a match to TRBD1. TRBV23-1 is placed among ORFs of uncertain function. The V and J ends lost 8 bases and 4 bases, in that order; junction bases with no gene match: 18. The CDR3 loop spans 18 amino acids. The CDR3 DNA is TGCGCCAGCGCCCCGAACCCTGTCCGGGACAGGGGGGTCTATGGCTACACCTTC. Translating gives CASAPNPVRDRGVYGYTF.

This clone was detected once. The chain carries TRBV7-2 and TRBJ2-7; D is possibly TRBD2 (6 bases). The germline V gene encodes CDR1 SGHTA and CDR2 FQGNSA. CDR3 size: 14 residues. Trimming took off 5 bases at V and 6 bases at J, with 17 bases between the two ends. The CDR3 bases are TGTGCCAGCAGCCCTGGAGGGGTGTTGAGCGAGCAGTACTTC. This translates into CASSPGGVLSEQYF. Using reference TRBV7-2 and TRBJ2-7 for the parts outside the CDR3, the full variable domain is GAGVSQSPSNKVTEKGKDVELRCDPISGHTALYWYRQSLGQGLEFLIYFQGNSAPDKSGLPSDRFSAERTGGSVSTLTIQRTQQEDSAVYLCASSPGGVLSEQYFGPGTRLTVT.

This clone was found once. This chain uses TRBV7-9 with TRBJ1-2; 8 bases line up with TRBD1. Germline CDR1 and CDR2: SEHNR and FQNEAQ (reference sequence). This CDR3 comprises 15 residues. The V segment lost 4 bases and the J segment 3 bases; nucleotides outside the gene matches: 7. The CDR3 reads CASSSSGGVHYGYTF. As DNA, the CDR3 is TGTGCCAGCAGCTCCTCAGGGGGCGTTCACTATGGCTACACCTTC. Combining the CDR3 with reference TRBV7-9 and TRBJ1-2 gives the whole variable domain DTGVSQNPRHKITKRGQNVTFRCDPISEHNRLYWYRQTLGQGPEFLTYFQNEAQLEKSRLLSDRFSAERPKGSFSTLEIQRTEQGDSAMYLCASSSSGGVHYGYTFGSGTRLTVV.

The rearrangement links TRBV10-3 to TRBJ2-3; 7 bases agree with TRBD1. The CDR3 spans 15 residues. J lost 2 bases, V lost 6 bases, and 8 bases had no gene match. From germline, CDR1 is ENHRY and CDR2 SYGVKD. CDR3: CAIRGDSDYTDTQYF. The DNA for the CDR3 is TGTGCCATCAGGGGGGACAGCGATTACACAGATACGCAGTATTTT.

This clone was recorded once. The rearrangement joins TRBV7-8 to TRBJ1-5; unclear D gene. From germline, CDR1 is SGHVS and CDR2 FQNEAQ. The CDR3 has 15 amino acids. With 5 bases removed from V and 0 bases from J, the gap between germline ends came to 11 bases. CDR3 bases: TGTGCCAGCAGCCCACGAGGATATAGCAATCAGCCCCAGCATTTT. Translation gives CASSPRGYSNQPQHF. The whole variable domain, remainder taken from reference TRBV7-8 and TRBJ1-5, is GAGVSQSPRYKVAKRGQDVALRCDPISGHVSLFWYQQALGQGPEFLTYFQNEAQLDKSGLPSDRFFAERPEGSVSTLKIQRTQQEDSAVYLCASSPRGYSNQPQHFGDGTRLSIL.

This sequence joins TRBV9 and TRBJ2-5; 12 nucleotides agree with TRBD2. CDR3 length: 16 amino acids. The germline CDR1 and CDR2 sequences are SGDLS and YYNGEE. With V trimmed by 3 bases and J by 3 bases, 6 bases remained unmatched. The DNA of the CDR3 is TGTGCCAGCAGCGGAGGGACTAGCGGGCAGAAAGAGACCCAGTACTTC. Protein product: CASSGGTSGQKETQYF.